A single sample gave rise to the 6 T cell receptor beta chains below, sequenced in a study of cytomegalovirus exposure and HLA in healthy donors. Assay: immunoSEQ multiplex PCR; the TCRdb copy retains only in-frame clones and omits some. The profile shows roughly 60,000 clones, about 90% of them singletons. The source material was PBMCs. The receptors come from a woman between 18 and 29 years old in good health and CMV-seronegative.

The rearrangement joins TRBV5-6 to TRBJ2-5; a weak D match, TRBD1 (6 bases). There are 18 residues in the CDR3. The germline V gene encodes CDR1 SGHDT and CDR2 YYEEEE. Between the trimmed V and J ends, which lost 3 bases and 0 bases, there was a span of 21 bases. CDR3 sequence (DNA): TGTGCCAGCAGCTCACCTAGACAGGTCCGATACGACCAAGAGACCCAGTACTTC. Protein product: CASSSPRQVRYDQETQYF.

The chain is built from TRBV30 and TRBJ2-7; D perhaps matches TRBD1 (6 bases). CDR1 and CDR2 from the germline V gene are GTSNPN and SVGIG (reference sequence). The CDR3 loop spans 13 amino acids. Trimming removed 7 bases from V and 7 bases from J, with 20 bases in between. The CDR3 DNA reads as TGTGCCTCTTCTGGGGGCGGTCTGGGGGAGCAGTACTTC. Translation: CASSGGGLGEQYF.

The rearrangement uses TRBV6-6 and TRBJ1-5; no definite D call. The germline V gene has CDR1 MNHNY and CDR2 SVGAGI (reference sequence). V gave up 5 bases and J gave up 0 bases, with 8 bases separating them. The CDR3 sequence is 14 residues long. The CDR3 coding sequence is TGTGCCAGCAGTCACACCAATAGCAATCAGCCCCAGCATTTT. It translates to CASSHTNSNQPQHF.

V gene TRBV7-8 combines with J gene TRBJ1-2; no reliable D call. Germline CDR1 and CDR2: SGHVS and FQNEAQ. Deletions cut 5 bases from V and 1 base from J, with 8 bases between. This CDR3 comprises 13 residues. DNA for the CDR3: TGTGCCAGCAGCCGCGGCAGTAACTATGGCTACACCTTC. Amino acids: CASSRGSNYGYTF.

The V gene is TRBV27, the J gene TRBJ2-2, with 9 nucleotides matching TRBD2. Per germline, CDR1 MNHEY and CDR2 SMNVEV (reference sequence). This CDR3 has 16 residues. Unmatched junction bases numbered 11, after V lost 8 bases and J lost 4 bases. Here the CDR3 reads CASHGLAGSGTGELFF. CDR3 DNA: TGTGCCAGCCACGGCCTAGCGGGATCTGGCACCGGGGAGCTGTTTTTT.

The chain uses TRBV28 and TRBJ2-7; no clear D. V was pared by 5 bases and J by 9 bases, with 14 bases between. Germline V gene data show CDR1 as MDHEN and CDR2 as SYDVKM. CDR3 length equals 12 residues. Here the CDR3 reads CASSAWATMQYF. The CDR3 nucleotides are TGTGCCAGCAGTGCTTGGGCTACGATGCAGTACTTC.